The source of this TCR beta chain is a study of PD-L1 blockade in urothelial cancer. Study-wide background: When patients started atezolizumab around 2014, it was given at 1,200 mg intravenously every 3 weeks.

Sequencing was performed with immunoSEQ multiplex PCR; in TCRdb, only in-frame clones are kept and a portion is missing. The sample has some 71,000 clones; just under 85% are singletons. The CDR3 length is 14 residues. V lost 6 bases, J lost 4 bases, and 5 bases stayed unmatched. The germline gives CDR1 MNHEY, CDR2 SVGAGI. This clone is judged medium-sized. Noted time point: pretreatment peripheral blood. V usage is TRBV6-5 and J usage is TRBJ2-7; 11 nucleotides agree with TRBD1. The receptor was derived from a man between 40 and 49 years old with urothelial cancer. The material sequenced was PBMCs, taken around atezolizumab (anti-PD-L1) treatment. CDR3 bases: TGTGCCAGCAGCCACGGGACAGGGGGATACGAGCAGTACTTC. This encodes CASSHGTGGYEQYF.